This T cell receptor beta chain comes out of a study of T cell repertoires in cytomegalovirus infection (dated by TCRdb to between 2018 and 2021). General notes on the study: The HLA type of each donor mattered for the analysis, because public TCR beta signatures pointed to carriage of CMV infection along with the matching HLA type.

The data were produced on an Illumina HiSeq 1500. In-frame beta chains were kept once TCRdb had trimmed the public reads at Q25 with fastp and called clones with MiXCR. CDR3 protein sequences are deduplicated, and each keeps its most common genes and DNA. This sample lists 290,000 or so distinct CDR3 sequences; roughly a tenth were detected once. The ten most abundant clones make up less than 3% of the sample. What the study reported, not specific to this receptor: The ex vivo response was dominated by HLA-C-restricted CMV-specific TCR beta clonotypes, which also provided the single most frequent clonotype in two of eight donors. In both this cohort and an independent cohort of some 370 donors, the cumulative frequency of public TCR beta family members distinguished carriers of CMV infection plus the relevant HLA type.

The CDR3 measures 16 amino acids from cysteine to phenylalanine. The CDR3 DNA has 48 bases and is translated from base 1. Trimmed from V: 5 bases; trimmed from J: 7 bases; junction bases lacking a gene match: 7. Via the germline V gene, CDR1 is KGHSH and CDR2 LQKENI. Worth noting for this clonotype: Its recognized antigen is unknown. No base quality values were provided; no much bigger clone lies one nucleotide off.

Sequencing used PBMCs. This TCR was sampled from a human donor in good health (CMV status not recorded). Some clones in this sample may be carry-over from other donors' samples. The V and J genes are TRBV18 and TRBJ1-6, with TRBD1 identical over 11 junction bases. DNA sequence: TGTGCCAGCTCAACCGGACAGGGGGCACAGAATTCACCCCTCCACTTT. Its translation is CASSTGQGAQNSPLHF.